This T cell receptor beta chain was captured by sequencing in a study of cytomegalovirus exposure and HLA in healthy donors. Study outcomes and limitations: A later analysis linked a missense variant in DCLRE1C to the trimming of TCR beta V and J genes. HLA restriction was apparent for most CMV-associated TCR beta chains in a later analysis. At a 0.05 false discovery rate, a later analysis found around 15,000 TCR beta sequences to be associated with HLA alleles.

PCR amplification relied on 60 Vbeta primers (plus 13 Jbeta primers). Assay: immunoSEQ multiplex PCR; the TCRdb copy retains only in-frame clones and omits some. Among about 160,000 clones listed, about 85% were seen once. The CDR3 loop spans 11 amino acids. Germline values: CDR1 SQVTM, CDR2 ANQGSEA. Comments on this clone: The antigen is unknown.

The origin of this receptor is a male donor in good health and CMV-seropositive. The sample was PBMCs. The chain joins TRBV29-1 to TRBJ2-3, with D maybe TRBD2 (6 bases). CDR3 sequence reads: CINAGTFTQYF. The CDR3 DNA is TGCATCAACGCCGGGACTTTTACGCAGTATTTT.